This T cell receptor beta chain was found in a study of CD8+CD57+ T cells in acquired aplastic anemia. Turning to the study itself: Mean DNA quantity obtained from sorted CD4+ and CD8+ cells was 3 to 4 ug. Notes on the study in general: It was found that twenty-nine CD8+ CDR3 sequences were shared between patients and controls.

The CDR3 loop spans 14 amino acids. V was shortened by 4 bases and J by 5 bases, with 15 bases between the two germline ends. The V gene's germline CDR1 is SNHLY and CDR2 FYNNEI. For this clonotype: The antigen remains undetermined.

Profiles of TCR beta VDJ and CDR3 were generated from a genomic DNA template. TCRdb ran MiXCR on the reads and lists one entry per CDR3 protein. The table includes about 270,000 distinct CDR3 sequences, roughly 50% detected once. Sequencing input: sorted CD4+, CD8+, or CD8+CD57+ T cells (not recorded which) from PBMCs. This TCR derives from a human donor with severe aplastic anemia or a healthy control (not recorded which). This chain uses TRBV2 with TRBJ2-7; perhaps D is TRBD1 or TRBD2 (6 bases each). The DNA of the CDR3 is TGTGCCAGCAGTGTGGGCAGGGGAGGCCACGAGCAGTACTTC. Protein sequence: CASSVGRGGHEQYF. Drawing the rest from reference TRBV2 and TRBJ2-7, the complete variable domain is EPEVTQTPSHQVTQMGQEVILRCVPISNHLYFYWYRQILGQKVEFLVSFYNNEISEKSEIFDDQFSVERPDGSNFTLKIRSTKLEDSAMYFCASSVGRGGHEQYFGPGTRLTVT.